The 25 T cell receptor beta chains reported below all come from one sample, sequenced in a study of blood T cell repertoires in COVID-19 (dated by TCRdb to about 2020). The library was built by means of the immunoSEQ multiplex PCR assay. TCRdb limited this immuneACCESS table to in-frame rearrangements with V and J called. A share of clones is missing; checked studies link under half to unresolved V genes, and the rest is unexplained. This sample comprises about 76,000 clones, roughly 88% of them detected only once. The ten top clones hold 5.8% of the sample. Sample: peripheral blood. All receptors derive from a man in his fifties or sixties with active COVID-19.

This chain links TRBV3-1 (or the pseudogene TRBV3-2) with TRBJ2-7; D remains ambiguous. Trimming removed 4 bases at V and 3 bases at J, with 10 bases between. The CDR3 covers 13 residues. In germline, CDR1 is LGHDT, CDR2 YNNKEL (reference sequence). The CDR3 DNA is TGTGCCAGCAGCCTTGGCTCTGTCTACGAGCAGTACTTC. Its translation is CASSLGSVYEQYF.

The table lists this clone with a few counts. The CDR3 DNA follows: TGTGCCAGCCAGGGAATAGCGGGAGGGCCGGTGCAGTTCTTC. Translated, it gives CASQGIAGGPVQFF. The chain uses TRBV11-2 and TRBJ2-1; 11 positions agree with TRBD2. The CDR3 runs 14 residues. Per the germline V gene, CDR1 is SGHAT and CDR2 is FQNNGV. After removal of 8 bases from V and 12 bases from J, the junction contained 12 bases not matched to a gene.

The chain has TRBV5-1 and TRBJ1-1, with D perhaps TRBD1 (6 bases). CDR1 is SGHRS and CDR2 is YFSETQ in the germline V gene. Trimming removed 5 bases from V and 8 bases from J, with 19 bases in between. The CDR3 is 14 residues long. CDR3 bases: TGCGCCAGCAGACCATCCCAGGGGTCCACGGAAGCTTTCTTT. Amino acids: CASRPSQGSTEAFF.

The rearrangement uses TRBV4-3 and TRBJ2-3; 9 bases map to TRBD2. Germline V gene lookup returns CDR1 LGHNA and CDR2 YSLEER. The V and J ends lost 0 bases and 4 bases, in that order; junction bases with no gene match: 8. This CDR3 is 17 amino acids long. Written as DNA, the CDR3 is TGCGCCAGCAGCCAAGAATACGGCGGGGGGGTGTCAGATACGCAGTATTTT. As protein: CASSQEYGGGVSDTQYF.

J is TRBJ2-5 and V is TRBV7-2, with 7 bases identical to TRBD2. The CDR3 has 15 amino acids. Germline V CDR1 and CDR2: SGHTA, FQGNSA. V trimming: 2 bases; J trimming: 3 bases; junction bases outside the gene matches: 6. CDR3 sequence (DNA): TGTGCCAGCAGCTTAATACGAGGGAGGGAAGAGACCCAGTACTTC. It translates to CASSLIRGREETQYF.

The chain couples TRBV7-3 to TRBJ1-4; D is ambiguous. V was shortened by 0 bases and J by 6 bases, with 5 bases between the two germline ends. Germline V lookup: CDR1 SGHTA, CDR2 FQGTGA. The CDR3 totals 13 residues. DNA for the CDR3: TGTGCCAGCAGCTTAACTCCGGATGAAAAACTGTTTTTT. It yields the protein CASSLTPDEKLFF.

The chain uses TRBV4-3 and TRBJ1-1; D gene uncertain. With 7 bases removed from V and 3 bases from J, the gap between germline ends came to 12 bases. Germline loops: CDR1 LGHNA, CDR2 YSLEER. The CDR3 runs 13 residues. The CDR3 sequence: CASKGGRYTEAFF. DNA of the CDR3: TGCGCCAGCAAGGGAGGGCGCTACACTGAAGCTTTCTTT.

This chain links TRBV2 with TRBJ2-5; 10 nucleotides line up with TRBD2. J was trimmed by 2 bases and V by 5 bases; bases with no gene match: 5. Per the germline V gene, CDR1 is SNHLY and CDR2 is FYNNEI. This CDR3 spans 15 amino acids. The CDR3 sequence is CASSPGTSVQETQYF. For the CDR3, the DNA is TGTGCCAGCAGTCCCGGGACTAGCGTGCAAGAGACCCAGTACTTC.

The chain recombines TRBV9 with TRBJ2-3, with 14 bases matching TRBD2. The CDR3 has 16 amino acids. Germline CDR1 reads SGDLS; CDR2 reads YYNGEE. The trim removed 4 bases at V and 5 bases at J, leaving 6 bases unmatched. CDR3 nucleotide sequence: TGTGCCAGCAGCACCGGACTAGCGGGAGGCCGAGATACGCAGTATTTT. Residues: CASSTGLAGGRDTQYF.

The chain recombines TRBV6-5 with TRBJ1-1, with a weak D call TRBD1 (5 bases). This CDR3 region has 14 residues. V gave up 2 bases and J gave up 2 bases, with 9 bases separating them. The germline V gene encodes CDR1 MNHEY and CDR2 SVGAGI. CDR3 bases: TGTGCCAGCAGTTACCAGGGTCGAAACACTGAAGCTTTCTTT. Amino acid sequence: CASSYQGRNTEAFF.

This chain joins TRBV6-6 and TRBJ1-1; 8 bases map to TRBD1. V was clipped by 6 bases and J by 4 bases; unmatched bases: 4. Germline-derived CDR1 and CDR2 are MNHNY and SVGAGI (reference sequence). The length of the CDR3 is 13 residues. The CDR3 sequence: CASSRTGGTEAFF. DNA for the CDR3: TGTGCCAGCAGCCGCACAGGGGGCACTGAAGCTTTCTTT.

This chain connects TRBV7-9 to TRBJ2-3; D possibly corresponds to TRBD2 (6 bases). The CDR3 spans 14 residues. CDR1 is SEHNR, CDR2 FQNEAQ, per germline (reference sequence). The V gene lost 6 bases and the J gene lost 4 bases, with 14 bases spanning the gap. CDR3 sequence (DNA): TGTGCCAGCAGAGATAGCGGAGGGGCAGATACGCAGTATTTT. Its translation is CASRDSGGADTQYF. Full variable domain (missing parts from reference TRBV7-9 and TRBJ2-3): DTGVSQNPRHKITKRGQNVTFRCDPISEHNRLYWYRQTLGQGPEFLTYFQNEAQLEKSRLLSDRFSAERPKGSFSTLEIQRTEQGDSAMYLCASRDSGGADTQYFGPGTRLTVL.

This chain joins TRBV5-8 and TRBJ1-5, with 7 bases matching TRBD1. The CDR3 loop spans 15 amino acids. CDR1 is SGHTS and CDR2 is YDEGEE in the germline V gene. The trim removed 1 base at V and 5 bases at J, leaving 6 bases unmatched. The CDR3 DNA sequence: TGTGCCAGCAGCTTGCTCAGGGGGTTCGATCAGCCCCAGCATTTT. Protein sequence: CASSLLRGFDQPQHF.

This clone was recorded only once. This chain links TRBV23-1 with TRBJ2-7, with 7 bases fitting TRBD1. TRBV23-1 is placed among ORFs of uncertain function. This CDR3 spans 13 amino acids. V gave up 2 bases and J gave up 3 bases; unmatched junction bases: 1. CDR3 sequence (DNA): TGCGCCAGCAGTCAAGACAGGGTCTACGAGCAGTACTTC. This sequence encodes CASSQDRVYEQYF.

The chain has TRBV19 and TRBJ2-5; a possible D gene is TRBD2 (5 bases). Trimming removed 5 bases at V and 5 bases at J, with 15 bases between. CDR1 is LNHDA and CDR2 is SQIVND in the germline V gene (reference sequence). The CDR3 runs 14 residues. This CDR3 reads CASSGGGQSETQYF. As DNA, the CDR3 is TGTGCCAGTAGTGGAGGCGGTCAGTCGGAGACCCAGTACTTC.

The gene calls are TRBV13 and TRBJ1-5, with D hard to call. The V end was cut by 5 bases, the J end by 7 bases, with 9 bases between. CDR1 is PRHDT and CDR2 is FYEKMQ in the germline V gene (reference sequence). The CDR3 contains 12 residues. The CDR3 is CASSPRGQPQHF. CDR3 bases: TGTGCCAGCAGCCCCCGGGGACAGCCCCAGCATTTT.

This chain links TRBV5-4 with TRBJ2-5, with D possibly TRBD2 on 5 matching bases. The CDR3 totals 13 residues. Trimming cost V 3 bases and J 5 bases, with 11 bases left between them. Germline lookup yields CDR1 SGHNT and CDR2 YYREEE (reference sequence). The CDR3 is CASSWGREETQYF. As DNA, the CDR3 is TGTGCCAGCAGCTGGGGAAGGGAGGAGACCCAGTACTTC.

The genes are TRBV27 and TRBJ2-3, with D perhaps matching TRBD1 (6 bases). V lost 2 bases and J 1 base, leaving 7 bases between the germline ends. CDR3 length: 14 residues. CDR1 is MNHEY and CDR2 is SMNVEV in the germline V gene (reference sequence). This CDR3 is CASSLGGGTDTQYF. CDR3 bases: TGTGCCAGCAGTTTAGGGGGCGGCACAGATACGCAGTATTTT.

This clone was counted a single time. The identical CDR3 is also encoded by other nucleotide sequences in the sample. The CDR3 is CATSRDGRGMNTEAFF. CDR3 in DNA: TGTGCCACCAGCAGAGATGGTAGGGGGATGAACACTGAAGCTTTCTTT. The chain combines TRBV15 with TRBJ1-1; a possible D gene is TRBD1 (6 bases). Trimming stripped 0 bases from V and 0 bases from J, with 11 bases between. Germline V gene data show CDR1 as LNHNV and CDR2 as YYDKDF (reference sequence). The CDR3 extends over 16 amino acids.

This chain connects TRBV5-6 to TRBJ2-2; 7 nucleotides align to TRBD1. CDR1 is SGHDT and CDR2 is YYEEEE in the germline V gene. V dropped 1 base and J dropped 5; count of bases not matched to a gene: 5. CDR3 size: 15 residues. The CDR3 DNA reads TGTGCCAGCAGCTTGCGGACAGGTATTACCGGGGAGCTGTTTTTT. As protein: CASSLRTGITGELFF.

The rearrangement uses TRBV4-2 and TRBJ2-7; D is perhaps TRBD1 (6 bases). CDR3 length: 16 amino acids. Trimming removed 0 bases at V and 0 bases at J, with 12 bases between. Germline V gene data show CDR1 as LGHNA and CDR2 as YNFKEQ. The CDR3 reads CASSQESPRGSYEQYF. CDR3 nucleotides: TGTGCCAGCAGCCAAGAATCTCCCAGGGGCTCCTACGAGCAGTACTTC.

V gene TRBV7-2 combines with J gene TRBJ1-6, with D hard to call. CDR1 and CDR2 (germline): SGHTA, FQGNSA. The CDR3 has 15 residues. V lost 5 bases to trimming and J lost 4 bases, with 12 bases between them. The CDR3 reads CASSGYGSYNSPLHF. The CDR3 DNA reads as TGTGCCAGCAGCGGATACGGGAGTTATAATTCACCCCTCCACTTT. Full variable domain (remainder filled in from reference TRBV7-2 and TRBJ1-6): GAGVSQSPSNKVTEKGKDVELRCDPISGHTALYWYRQSLGQGLEFLIYFQGNSAPDKSGLPSDRFSAERTGGSVSTLTIQRTQQEDSAVYLCASSGYGSYNSPLHFGNGTRLTVT.

The rearrangement joins TRBV7-9 to TRBJ1-4; tentatively, D is TRBD1 (6 bases). CDR3 size: 15 residues. CDR1 and CDR2 (germline): SEHNR, FQNEAQ (reference sequence). Trimming took off 1 base at V and 5 bases at J, with 11 bases between the two ends. The CDR3 loop is CASSLGSGVNEKLFF. Written as DNA, the CDR3 is TGTGCCAGCAGCTTAGGTTCAGGGGTCAATGAAAAACTGTTTTTT.

V usage is TRBV6-5 and J usage is TRBJ1-2, with no clear D. The V gene's germline CDR1 is MNHEY and CDR2 SVGAGI. V lost 0 bases, J lost 4 bases, and 9 bases lay in between. The CDR3 totals 14 residues. The CDR3 DNA reads TGTGCCAGCAGTTACTCCACAGCCCGCTATGGCTACACCTTC. Translation gives CASSYSTARYGYTF.

V is TRBV19 and J is TRBJ2-7; 12 bases map to TRBD1. V lost 6 bases to trimming and J lost 10 bases; unmatched junction nucleotides: 13. From germline, CDR1 is LNHDA and CDR2 SQIVND (reference sequence). The CDR3 loop spans 15 amino acids. DNA of the CDR3: TGTGCCAGTAGCGAGCCAATCCGGGACAGGGGGCGACAGTACTTC. Its translation: CASSEPIRDRGRQYF.